This record looks at one T cell receptor (beta chain) sequence and its context. Both 60 Vbeta primers and 13 Jbeta primers went into the PCR. Assay used: immunoSEQ multiplex PCR; TCRdb lists only in-frame clones, some missing. The sample holds about 140,000 clones. The data were obtained in a study of cytomegalovirus exposure and HLA in healthy donors. The V end lost 1 base, the J end lost 8 bases, and 11 bases lay between the germline ends. The CDR3 has 13 residues. CDR1 and CDR2 from the germline V gene are MNHNS and SASEGT. The sequenced sample consisted of PBMCs. The genes are TRBV6-1 and TRBJ1-2; no firm D call. The clonotype originates from a woman in her late teens or twenties in good health and CMV-seronegative. CDR3 bases: TGTGCCAGCAGTGAAGGGTACAGTACGGGCTACACCTTC. This encodes CASSEGYSTGYTF.